This paragraph covers one TCR beta chain sequence. Its antigen is as yet unknown. The CDR3 has 13 amino acids. Deletions cut 6 bases from V and 3 bases from J, with 9 bases between. The V gene's germline CDR1 is SGHTA and CDR2 FQGNSA. Sequencing used immunoSEQ multiplex PCR; TCRdb keeps in-frame clones, though not all of them. Of over 120,000 clones listed, about 94% are singletons. The source of the sample is a study of T cell responses to AZD1222 COVID-19 vaccine. Whole-study results and caveats: Recipients of AZD1222 seropositive at baseline numbered only 5 to 7. None of the repertoires were sampled until the peak T cell response had passed. A mostly white British donor set with more females was recruited, and clonal diversity was possibly underestimated.

The chain links TRBV7-2 to TRBJ1-5, with D possibly TRBD1 on 5 matching bases. The receptor was isolated from an adult in good health. This specimen was peripheral blood, taken on day 0 of AZD1222 vaccination. CDR3: CASSGAFNQPQHF. The CDR3 nucleotides read TGTGCCAGCAGTGGGGCCTTCAATCAGCCCCAGCATTTT.